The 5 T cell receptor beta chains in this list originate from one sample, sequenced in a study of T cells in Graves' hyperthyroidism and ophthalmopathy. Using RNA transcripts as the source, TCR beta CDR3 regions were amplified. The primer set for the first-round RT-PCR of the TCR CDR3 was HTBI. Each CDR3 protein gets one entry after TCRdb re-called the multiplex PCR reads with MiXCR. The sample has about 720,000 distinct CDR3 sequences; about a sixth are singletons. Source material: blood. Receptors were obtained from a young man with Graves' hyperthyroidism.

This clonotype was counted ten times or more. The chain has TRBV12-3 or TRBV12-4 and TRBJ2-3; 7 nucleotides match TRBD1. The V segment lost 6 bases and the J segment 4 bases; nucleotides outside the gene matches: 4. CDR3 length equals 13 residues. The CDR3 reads CASSPGGPDTQYF. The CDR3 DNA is TGTGCCAGCAGCCCAGGGGGTCCAGATACGCAGTATTTT.

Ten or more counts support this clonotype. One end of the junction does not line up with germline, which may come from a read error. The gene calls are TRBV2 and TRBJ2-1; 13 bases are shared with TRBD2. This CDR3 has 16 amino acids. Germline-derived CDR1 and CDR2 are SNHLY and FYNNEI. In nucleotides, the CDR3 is TGTGCCAGCAGTGAATCGGGACTAGCGGGATATAATGAGCAATTCTTC. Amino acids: CASSESGLAGYNEQFF.

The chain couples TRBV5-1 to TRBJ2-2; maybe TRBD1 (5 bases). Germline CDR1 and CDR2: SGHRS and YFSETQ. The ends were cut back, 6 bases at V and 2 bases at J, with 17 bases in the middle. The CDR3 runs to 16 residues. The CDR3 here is CASTPAAGINTGELFF. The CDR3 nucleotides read TGCGCCAGCACCCCCGCGGCAGGGATAAACACCGGGGAGCTGTTTTTT.

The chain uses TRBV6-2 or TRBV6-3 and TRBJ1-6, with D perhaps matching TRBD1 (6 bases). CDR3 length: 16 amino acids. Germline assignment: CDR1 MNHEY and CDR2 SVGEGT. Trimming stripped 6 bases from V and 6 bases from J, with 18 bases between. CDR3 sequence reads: CASRRASDRRNSPLHF. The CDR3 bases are TGTGCCAGCAGACGAGCTTCCGACAGGCGTAATTCACCCCTCCACTTT.

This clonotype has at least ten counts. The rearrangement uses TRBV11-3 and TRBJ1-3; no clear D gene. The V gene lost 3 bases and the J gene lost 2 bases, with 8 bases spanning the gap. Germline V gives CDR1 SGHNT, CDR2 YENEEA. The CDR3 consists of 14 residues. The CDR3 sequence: CASSLTRAGNTIYF. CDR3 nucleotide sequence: TGTGCCAGCAGCTTGACTAGGGCTGGAAACACCATATATTTT.